Sequencing of this T cell receptor beta chain was carried out in a study of blood T cell repertoires in COVID-19. Points on this clone: A junction boundary mismatches the germline segment, possibly from a read error.

Sequenced by immunoSEQ multiplex PCR; TCRdb stores in-frame clones only, minus some. The sample shows about 160,000 clones, approximately 93% of them seen only once. The germline V gene encodes CDR1 MNHEY and CDR2 SVGEGT. The CDR3 covers 13 residues. The chain has TRBV6-2 or TRBV6-3 and TRBJ2-4, with TRBD2 matching 11 bases. The receptor was isolated from a woman between 55 and 75 years old with COVID-19, enrolled during active disease. The sample taken for sequencing was peripheral blood. The CDR3 bases are TGTGCCAGCAGTTACGGGGAAACTAGCGGGGGACACTTC. Its protein product is CASSYGETSGGHF.